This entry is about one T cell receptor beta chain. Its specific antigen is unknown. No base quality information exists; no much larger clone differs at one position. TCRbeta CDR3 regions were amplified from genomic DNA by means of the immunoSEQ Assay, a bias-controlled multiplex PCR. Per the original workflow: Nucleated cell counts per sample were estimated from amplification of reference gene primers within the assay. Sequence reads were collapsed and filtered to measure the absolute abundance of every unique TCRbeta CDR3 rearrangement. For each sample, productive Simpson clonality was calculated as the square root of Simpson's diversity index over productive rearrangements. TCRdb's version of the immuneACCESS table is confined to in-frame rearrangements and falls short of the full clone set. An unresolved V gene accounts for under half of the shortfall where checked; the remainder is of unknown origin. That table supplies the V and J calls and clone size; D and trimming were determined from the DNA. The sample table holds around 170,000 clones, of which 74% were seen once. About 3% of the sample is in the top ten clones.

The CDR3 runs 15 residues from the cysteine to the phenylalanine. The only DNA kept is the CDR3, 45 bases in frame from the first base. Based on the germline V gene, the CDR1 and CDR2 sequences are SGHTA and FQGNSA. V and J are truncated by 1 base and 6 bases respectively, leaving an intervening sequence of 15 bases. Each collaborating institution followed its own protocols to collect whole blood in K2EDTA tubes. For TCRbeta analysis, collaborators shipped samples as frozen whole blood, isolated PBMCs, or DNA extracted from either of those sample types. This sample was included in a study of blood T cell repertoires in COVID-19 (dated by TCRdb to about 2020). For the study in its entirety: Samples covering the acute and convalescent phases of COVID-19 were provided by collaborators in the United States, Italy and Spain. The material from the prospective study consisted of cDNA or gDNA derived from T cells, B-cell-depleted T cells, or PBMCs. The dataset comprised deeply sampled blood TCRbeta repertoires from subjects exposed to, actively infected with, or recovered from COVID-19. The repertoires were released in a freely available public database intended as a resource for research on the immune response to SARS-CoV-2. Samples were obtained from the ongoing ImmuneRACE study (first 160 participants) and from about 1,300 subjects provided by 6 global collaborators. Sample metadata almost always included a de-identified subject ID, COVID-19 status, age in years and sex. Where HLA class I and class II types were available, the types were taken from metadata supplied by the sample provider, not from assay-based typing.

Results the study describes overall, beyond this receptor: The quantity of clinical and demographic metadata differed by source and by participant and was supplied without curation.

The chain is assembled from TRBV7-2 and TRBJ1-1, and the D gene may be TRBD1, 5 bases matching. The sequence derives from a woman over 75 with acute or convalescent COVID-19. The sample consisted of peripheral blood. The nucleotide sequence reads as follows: TGTGCCAGCAGCTTAGGATTTTCGTGGGGGGCTGAAGCTTTCTTT. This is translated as CASSLGFSWGAEAFF.